These 11 T cell receptor beta chains were all obtained from the same sample, sequenced in a study of response to subunit inactivated influenza vaccine. TCRdb reanalysed the RT-PCR reads using MiXCR and keeps one entry per CDR3 protein. The repertoire holds hundreds of thousands of distinct CDR3 sequences, with around 20% as singletons. This specimen was PBMCs from blood, taken roughly 5 days after vaccination. The receptors come from a man in his fifties or sixties who received an inactivated influenza vaccine.

This clonotype is a singleton in its sample. The V gene is TRBV9, the J gene TRBJ2-2, with TRBD2 matching over 12 bases. Germline V gene sequence: CDR1 SGDLS, CDR2 YYNGEE. Trimming cost V 0 bases and J 8 bases; bases outside gene matches: 2. The CDR3 consists of 15 residues. The CDR3 is CASSVAGTSGGELFF. The CDR3 coding sequence is TGTGCCAGCAGCGTAGCTGGGACTAGCGGGGGGGAGCTGTTTTTT. Based on the CDR3 plus reference TRBV9 and TRBJ2-2, the full variable domain is DSGVTQTPKHLITATGQRVTLRCSPRSGDLSVYWYQQSLDQGLQFLIQYYNGEERAKGNILERFSAQQFPDLHSELNLSSLELGDSALYFCASSVAGTSGGELFFGEGSRLTVL.

There are a few counts of this clonotype. The genes are TRBV29-1 and TRBJ1-6; D remains ambiguous. CDR3 length: 13 amino acids. The V gene's germline CDR1 is SQVTM and CDR2 ANQGSEA. V was pared by 4 bases and J by 5 bases, with 9 bases between. CDR3 DNA sequence: TGCAGCGTTGGGTGGCAGGATAATTCACCCCTCCACTTT. Protein: CSVGWQDNSPLHF.

The V call is TRBV6-2 or TRBV6-3, the J call TRBJ2-1; 7 bases line up with TRBD1. The germline V gene encodes CDR1 MNHEY and CDR2 SVGEGT. The CDR3 is 15 amino acids. J lost 8 bases, V lost 2 bases, and 9 bases had no gene match. CDR3 sequence (DNA): TGTGCCAGCAGTTACGGTCCAGGGGGTATTGATGAGCAGTTCTTC. It encodes CASSYGPGGIDEQFF.

This clonotype was observed a few times. The chain has TRBV4-2 and TRBJ2-3; 7 bases map to TRBD2. Germline V gives CDR1 LGHNA, CDR2 YNFKEQ. Unmatched junction bases numbered 6, after V lost 3 bases and J lost 3 bases. This CDR3 has 15 residues. The chain's CDR3 is CASSQPISGTDTQYF. CDR3 nucleotides: TGTGCCAGCAGCCAGCCAATTAGCGGGACAGATACGCAGTATTTT.

This chain connects TRBV15 to TRBJ2-1; no reliable D call. The germline V and J ends were trimmed by 0 bases and 0 bases, with 12 bases remaining between them. CDR3 length: 17 amino acids. Germline lookup yields CDR1 LNHNV and CDR2 YYDKDF (reference sequence). Written as DNA, the CDR3 is TGTGCCACCAGCAGAGATCTCCTGTTGACCTCCTACAATGAGCAGTTCTTC. It encodes CATSRDLLLTSYNEQFF.

This clonotype was detected a few times. V usage is TRBV28 and J usage is TRBJ2-3; 7 nucleotides match TRBD2. This CDR3 contains 15 residues. Germline-derived CDR1 and CDR2 are MDHEN and SYDVKM. The junction had 10 bases not matched to a gene; V was cut back by 6 bases and J by 4 bases. CDR3 nucleotides: TGTGCCAGCAGGTCACGGGAGGCCGGGGCAGATACGCAGTATTTT. Translation: CASRSREAGADTQYF.

The table lists this clonotype with a few counts. V gene TRBV4-2 combines with J gene TRBJ2-7; TRBD1 aligns across 8 bases. V dropped 0 bases and J dropped 7; count of bases not matched to a gene: 8. Germline values: CDR1 LGHNA, CDR2 YNFKEQ. This CDR3 has 15 amino acids. The CDR3 bases are TGTGCCAGCAGCCAAGAACCAGGGGGCAGGGGTGAGCAGTACTTC. This codes for CASSQEPGGRGEQYF.

The V call is TRBV15, the J call TRBJ1-6, with D unclear. Germline lookup yields CDR1 LNHNV and CDR2 YYDKDF (reference sequence). The CDR3 runs to 16 residues. Trimming shortened V by 0 bases and J by 7 bases, and 13 bases separated the two germline ends. Here the CDR3 reads CATSRDLSPGNSPLHF. CDR3 nucleotide sequence: TGTGCCACCAGCAGAGATCTTAGTCCGGGAAATTCACCCCTCCACTTT.

This clonotype showed up many times. The junction differs from germline at one of its ends, possibly a read error. This sequence joins TRBV7-9 and TRBJ2-2, with D unresolved. The CDR3 contains 15 residues. CDR1 is SEHNR, CDR2 FQNEAQ, per germline (reference sequence). The CDR3 protein is CASSLGRTNTGELFF. The CDR3 DNA sequence: TGTGCCAGCAGTTTAGGTCGGACGAACACCGGGGAGCTGTTTTTT.

The table lists this clonotype with a few counts. The rearrangement joins TRBV4-1 to TRBJ2-7; TRBD1 agrees at 7 bases. Per germline, CDR1 MGHRA and CDR2 YSYEKL. V was pared by 10 bases and J by 3 bases, with 6 bases of the junction left unmatched. The CDR3 runs 12 residues. CDR3 nucleotides: TGCGCCACCAGAGGGGGCGGCTACGAGCAGTACTTC. This translates into CATRGGGYEQYF.

This clonotype was found a few times. The chain carries TRBV15 and TRBJ2-1; 14 bases fit TRBD2. The trim removed 3 bases at V and 7 bases at J, leaving 5 bases unmatched. The CDR3 runs to 16 residues. CDR1 and CDR2 from the germline V gene are LNHNV and YYDKDF (reference sequence). The CDR3 loop reads CATSRTGTSGRNEQFF. CDR3 sequence (DNA): TGTGCCACCAGCAGGACCGGGACTAGCGGGAGAAATGAGCAGTTCTTC.